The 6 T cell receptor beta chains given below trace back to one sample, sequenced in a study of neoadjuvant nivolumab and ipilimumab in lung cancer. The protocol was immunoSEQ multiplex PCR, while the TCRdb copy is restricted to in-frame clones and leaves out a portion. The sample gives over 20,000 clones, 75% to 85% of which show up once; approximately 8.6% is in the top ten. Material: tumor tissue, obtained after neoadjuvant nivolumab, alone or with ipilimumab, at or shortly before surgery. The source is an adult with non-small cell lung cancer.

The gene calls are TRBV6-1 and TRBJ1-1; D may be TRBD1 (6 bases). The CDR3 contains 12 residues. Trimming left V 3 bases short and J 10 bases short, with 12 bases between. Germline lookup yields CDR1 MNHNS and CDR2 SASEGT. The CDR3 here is CASSDSQGPAFF. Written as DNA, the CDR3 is TGTGCCAGCAGTGACTCCCAGGGGCCAGCTTTCTTT.

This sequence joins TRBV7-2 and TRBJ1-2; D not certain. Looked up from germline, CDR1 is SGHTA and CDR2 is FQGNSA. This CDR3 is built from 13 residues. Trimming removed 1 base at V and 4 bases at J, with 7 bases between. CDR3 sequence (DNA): TGTGCCAGCAGCTTAGGAAGTCCCTATGGCTACACCTTC. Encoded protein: CASSLGSPYGYTF.

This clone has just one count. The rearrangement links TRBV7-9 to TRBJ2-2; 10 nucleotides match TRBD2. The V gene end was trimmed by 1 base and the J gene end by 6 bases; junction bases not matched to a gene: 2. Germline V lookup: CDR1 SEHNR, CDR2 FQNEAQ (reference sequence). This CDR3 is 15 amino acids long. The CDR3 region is CASSLELAGPGELFF. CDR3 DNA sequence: TGTGCCAGCAGCTTAGAACTAGCGGGACCCGGGGAGCTGTTTTTT.

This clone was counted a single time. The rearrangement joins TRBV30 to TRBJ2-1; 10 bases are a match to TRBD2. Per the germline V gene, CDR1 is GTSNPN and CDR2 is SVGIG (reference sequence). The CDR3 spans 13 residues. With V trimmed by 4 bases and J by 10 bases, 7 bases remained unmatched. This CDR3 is CAWTAGGPGEQFF. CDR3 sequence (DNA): TGTGCCTGGACAGCGGGAGGGCCAGGGGAGCAGTTCTTC.

CDR3 sequence reads: CAWRAQGRGEFF. The CDR3 coding sequence is TGTGCCTGGAGGGCGCAGGGCAGGGGTGAGTTCTTC. The rearrangement joins TRBV30 to TRBJ2-1, with TRBD1 as a possible D gene (6 bases). The V and J ends lost 3 bases and 14 bases respectively, with 17 bases between them. Germline V gives CDR1 GTSNPN, CDR2 SVGIG (reference sequence). There are 12 residues in the CDR3.

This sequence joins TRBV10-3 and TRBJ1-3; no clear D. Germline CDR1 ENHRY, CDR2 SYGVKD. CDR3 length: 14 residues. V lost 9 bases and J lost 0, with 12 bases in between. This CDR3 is CAILETHSGNTIYF. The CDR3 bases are TGTGCCATACTAGAGACGCACTCTGGAAACACCATATATTTT.